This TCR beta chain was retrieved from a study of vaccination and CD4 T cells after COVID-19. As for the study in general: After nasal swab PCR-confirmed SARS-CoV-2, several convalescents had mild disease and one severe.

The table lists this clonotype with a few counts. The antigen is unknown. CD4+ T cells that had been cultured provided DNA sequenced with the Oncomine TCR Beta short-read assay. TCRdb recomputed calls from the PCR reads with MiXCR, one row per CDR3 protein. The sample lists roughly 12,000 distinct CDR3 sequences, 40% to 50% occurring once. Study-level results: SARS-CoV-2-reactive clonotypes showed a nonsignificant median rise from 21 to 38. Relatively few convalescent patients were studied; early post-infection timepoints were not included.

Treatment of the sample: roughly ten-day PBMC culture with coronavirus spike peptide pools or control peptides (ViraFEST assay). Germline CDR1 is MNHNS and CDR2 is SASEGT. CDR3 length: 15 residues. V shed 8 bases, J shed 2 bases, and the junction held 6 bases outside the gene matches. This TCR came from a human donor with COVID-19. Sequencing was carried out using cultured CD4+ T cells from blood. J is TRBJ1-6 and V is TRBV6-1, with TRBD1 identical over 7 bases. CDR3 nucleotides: TGTGCCAGCTCCTCAGACAGGGCCTATAATTCACCCCTCCACTTT. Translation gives CASSSDRAYNSPLHF.